These T cell receptor beta chains were read from a single sample in a study of CD8+ T cells in alopecia areata. Only in-frame clones appear in the TCRdb table, and some are missing; sequencing was by immunoSEQ multiplex PCR. This sample carries 150,000 to 250,000 clones, 50% to 60% of them seen once, and the ten largest clones take around 3%. Material: CD4+ T cells sorted from blood, obtained at week 4, from a patient treated with tofacitinib. The receptor set was obtained from a human donor with alopecia areata. Both conserved end residues are part of each CDR3. A D gene is named only where the DNA matches it firmly. A clone size is listed for some rows: how often the clone was seen (once, few, many), or a class if it is expanded.

TRBV18	-	TRBJ1-2	-	CASSPRQNGYTF	TGTGCCAGCTCACCTAGACAGAATGGCTACACCTTC
TRBV19	-	TRBJ2-5	-	CASSIEQGKTQYF	TGTGCCAGTAGTATAGAGCAGGGAAAGACCCAGTACTTC
TRBV5-1	-	TRBJ2-2	-	CASRGGDTNTGELFF	TGCGCCAGCAGGGGAGGGGACACGAACACCGGGGAGCTGTTTTTT
TRBV29-1	-	TRBJ1-5	-	CSVAEQGGNQPQHF	TGCAGCGTTGCCGAACAGGGTGGCAATCAGCCCCAGCATTTT
TRBV28	-	TRBJ1-5	-	CASSSQTPGANQPQHF	TGTGCCAGCAGTTCCCAGACTCCAGGGGCCAATCAGCCCCAGCATTTT
TRBV30	once	TRBJ2-3	TRBD2	CACTRSGGSADTQYF	TGTGCCTGTACCAGAAGCGGGGGGAGCGCAGATACGCAGTATTTT
TRBV6-1	-	TRBJ1-6	-	CASSKDNSPLHF	TGTGCCAGCAGCAAAGATAATTCACCCCTCCACTTT
TRBV30	-	TRBJ2-5	TRBD1	CAWAGQGVETQYF	TGTGCCTGGGCGGGACAGGGGGTAGAGACCCAGTACTTC
TRBV2	-	TRBJ2-7	TRBD1	CASSLQGDEQYF	TGTGCCAGCAGTCTACAGGGGGACGAGCAGTACTTC
TRBV30	-	TRBJ1-5	-	CAWSVTRNQPQHF	TGTGCCTGGAGTGTAACGCGCAATCAGCCCCAGCATTTT
TRBV5-6	-	TRBJ1-6	-	CASSLGLGAQVHF	TGTGCCAGCAGCTTGGGGCTGGGGGCTCAGGTCCACTTT
TRBV11-2	-	TRBJ2-3	-	CASSLGTEADTQYF	TGTGCCAGCAGCTTAGGGACAGAGGCAGATACGCAGTATTTT
TRBV29-1	-	TRBJ2-1	-	CSVGDNEQFF	TGCAGCGTTGGAGACAATGAGCAGTTCTTC
TRBV7-2	-	TRBJ2-5	-	CASSFQETQYF	TGTGCCAGCAGCTTCCAAGAGACCCAGTACTTC
TRBV19	-	TRBJ1-2	-	CASSKQGRGDYGYTF	TGTGCCAGTAGTAAGCAGGGCAGGGGTGACTATGGCTACACCTTC
TRBV4-3	-	TRBJ2-6	-	CASSQQTGNVLTF	TGCGCCAGCAGCCAACAAACAGGGAACGTCCTGACTTTC
TRBV29-1	-	TRBJ1-3	TRBD1	CSVLGTGAGNTIYF	TGCAGCGTTCTCGGGACAGGGGCTGGAAACACCATATATTTT
TRBV30	-	TRBJ1-2	-	CAWSTEPEYGYTF	TGTGCCTGGAGTACGGAACCCGAATATGGCTACACCTTC